These 2 T cell receptor beta chains originate from one sample sequenced in a study of T cell changes during pregnancy in multiple sclerosis. Data came from immunoSEQ multiplex PCR; TCRdb stores just in-frame clones and leaves some out. The sample carries 55,000 to 65,000 clones, roughly 92% recorded once. The material sequenced was peripheral blood, taken in the second trimester of pregnancy. The receptors shown here come from a female donor with multiple sclerosis, enrolled in a pregnancy study.

This chain links TRBV7-9 with TRBJ2-1, with a tentative D call TRBD1 (6 bases). The CDR3 length is 16 residues. Germline V gene lookup returns CDR1 SEHNR and CDR2 FQNEAQ (reference sequence). V was cut by 5 bases and J by 4 bases, with 18 bases left in between. CDR3 nucleotides: TGTGCCAGCAGCCCGCCAGGGGAGCGGCCATACAATGAGCAGTTCTTC. As protein: CASSPPGERPYNEQFF.

This rearrangement joins TRBV5-5 to TRBJ1-4; D not certain. V was shortened by 0 bases and J by 5 bases, with 11 bases between the two germline ends. Germline V CDR1 and CDR2: SGHKS, YYEKEE (reference sequence). CDR3 length equals 15 residues. The CDR3 loop reads CASSLAGSNNEKLFF. Here the CDR3 DNA reads TGTGCCAGCAGCTTGGCGGGGAGTAACAATGAAAAACTGTTTTTT. Full variable domain (outside the CDR3, taken from reference TRBV5-5 and TRBJ1-4): DAGVTQSPTHLIKTRGQQVTLRCSPISGHKSVSWYQQVLGQGPQFIFQYYEKEERGRGNFPDRFSARQFPNYSSELNVNALLLGDSALYLCASSLAGSNNEKLFFGSGTQLSVL.